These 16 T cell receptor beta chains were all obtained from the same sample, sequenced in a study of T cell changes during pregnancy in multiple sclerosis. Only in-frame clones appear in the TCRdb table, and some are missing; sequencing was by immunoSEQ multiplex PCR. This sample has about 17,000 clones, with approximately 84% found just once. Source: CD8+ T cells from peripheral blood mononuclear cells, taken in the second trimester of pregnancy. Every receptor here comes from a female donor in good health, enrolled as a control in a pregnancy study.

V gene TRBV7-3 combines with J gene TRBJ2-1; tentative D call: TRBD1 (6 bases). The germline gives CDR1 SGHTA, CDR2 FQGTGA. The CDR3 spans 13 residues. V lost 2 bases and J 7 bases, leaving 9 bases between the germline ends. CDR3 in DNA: TGTGCCAGCAGCTTAGGGGGCGGAAATGAGCAGTTCTTC. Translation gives CASSLGGGNEQFF.

The DNA for the CDR3 is TGTGCCAGTAGTATAAGCCAACTAGGGACAGATACGCAGTATTTT. It specifies CASSISQLGTDTQYF. This chain connects TRBV19 to TRBJ2-3; possibly TRBD2 for D (5 bases). Between the trimmed V and J ends, which lost 2 bases and 3 bases, there was a span of 12 bases. The CDR3 is 15 residues long. Looked up from germline, CDR1 is LNHDA and CDR2 is SQIVND (reference sequence).

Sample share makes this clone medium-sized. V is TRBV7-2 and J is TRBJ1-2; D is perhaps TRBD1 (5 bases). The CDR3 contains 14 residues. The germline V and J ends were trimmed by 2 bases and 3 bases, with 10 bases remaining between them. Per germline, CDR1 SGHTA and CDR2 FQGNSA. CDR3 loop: CASSLISGDYGYTF. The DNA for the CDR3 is TGTGCCAGCAGCTTAATCTCGGGGGACTATGGCTACACCTTC.

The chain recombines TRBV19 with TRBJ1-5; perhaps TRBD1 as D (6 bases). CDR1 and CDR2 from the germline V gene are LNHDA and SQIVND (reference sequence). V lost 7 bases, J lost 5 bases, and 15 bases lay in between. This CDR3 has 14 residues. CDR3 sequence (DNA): TGTGCCAGTACCGAAAGGGGGGGGGATCAGCCCCAGCATTTT. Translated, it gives CASTERGGDQPQHF.

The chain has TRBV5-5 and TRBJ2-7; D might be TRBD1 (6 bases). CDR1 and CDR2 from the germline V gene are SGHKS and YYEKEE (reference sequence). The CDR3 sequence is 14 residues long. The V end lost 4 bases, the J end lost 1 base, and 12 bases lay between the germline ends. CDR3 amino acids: CASSRSGQSYEQYF. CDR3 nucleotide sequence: TGTGCCAGCAGCCGAAGTGGACAGTCCTACGAGCAGTACTTC.

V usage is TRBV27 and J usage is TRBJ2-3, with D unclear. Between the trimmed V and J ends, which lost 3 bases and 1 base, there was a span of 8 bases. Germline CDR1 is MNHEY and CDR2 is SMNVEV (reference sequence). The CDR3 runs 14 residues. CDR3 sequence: CASSLTLGTDTQYF. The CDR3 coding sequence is TGTGCCAGCAGTTTGACTTTAGGCACAGATACGCAGTATTTT.

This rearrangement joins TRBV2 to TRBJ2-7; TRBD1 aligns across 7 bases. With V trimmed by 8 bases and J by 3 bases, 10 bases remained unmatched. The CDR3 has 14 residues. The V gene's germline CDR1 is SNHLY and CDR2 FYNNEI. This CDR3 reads CASGLQGSNYEQYF. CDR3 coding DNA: TGTGCCAGCGGATTACAGGGGTCGAACTACGAGCAGTACTTC.

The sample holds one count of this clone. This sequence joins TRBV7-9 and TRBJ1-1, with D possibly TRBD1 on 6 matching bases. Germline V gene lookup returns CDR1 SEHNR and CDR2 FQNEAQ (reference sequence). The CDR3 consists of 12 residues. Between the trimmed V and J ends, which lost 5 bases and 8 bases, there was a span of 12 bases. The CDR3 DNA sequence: TGTGCCAGCAGCGAAACAGGGTACGAAGCTTTCTTT. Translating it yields CASSETGYEAFF.

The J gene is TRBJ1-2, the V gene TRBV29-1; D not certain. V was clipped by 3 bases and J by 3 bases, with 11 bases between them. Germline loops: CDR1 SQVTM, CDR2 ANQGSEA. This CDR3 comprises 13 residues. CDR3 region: CSVESGIDYGYTF. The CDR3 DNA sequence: TGCAGCGTTGAGTCCGGGATCGACTATGGCTACACCTTC.

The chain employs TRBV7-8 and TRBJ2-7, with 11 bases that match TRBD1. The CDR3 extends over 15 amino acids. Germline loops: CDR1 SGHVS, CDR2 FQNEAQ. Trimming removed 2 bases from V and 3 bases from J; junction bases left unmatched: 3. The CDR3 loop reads CASSLMGQGGYEQYF. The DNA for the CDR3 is TGTGCCAGCAGCTTAATGGGACAGGGGGGCTACGAGCAGTACTTC.

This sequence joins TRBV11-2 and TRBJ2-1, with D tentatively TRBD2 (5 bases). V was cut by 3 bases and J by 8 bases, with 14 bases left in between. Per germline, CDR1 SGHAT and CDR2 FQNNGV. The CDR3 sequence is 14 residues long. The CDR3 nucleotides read TGTGCCAGCAGCTTTTATCTCGGGAAAGATGAGCAGTTCTTC. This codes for CASSFYLGKDEQFF.

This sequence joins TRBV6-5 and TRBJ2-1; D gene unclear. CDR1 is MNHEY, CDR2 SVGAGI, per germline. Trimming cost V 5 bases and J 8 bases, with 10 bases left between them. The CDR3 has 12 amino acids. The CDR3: CASSASLHEQFF. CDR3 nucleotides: TGTGCCAGCAGTGCGTCCCTCCATGAGCAGTTCTTC.

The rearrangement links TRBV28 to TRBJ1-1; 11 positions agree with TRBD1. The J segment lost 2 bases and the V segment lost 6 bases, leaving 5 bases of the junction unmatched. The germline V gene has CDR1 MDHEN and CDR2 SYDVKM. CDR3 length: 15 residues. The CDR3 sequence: CASSGQGAGNTEAFF. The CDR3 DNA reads TGTGCCAGCAGCGGACAGGGGGCGGGAAACACTGAAGCTTTCTTT.

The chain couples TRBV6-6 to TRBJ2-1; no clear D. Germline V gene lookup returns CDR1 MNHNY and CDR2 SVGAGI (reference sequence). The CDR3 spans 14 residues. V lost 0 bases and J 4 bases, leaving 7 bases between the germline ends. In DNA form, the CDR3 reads TGTGCCAGCAGTTACTCGATGCAGTACAATGAGCAGTTCTTC. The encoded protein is CASSYSMQYNEQFF.

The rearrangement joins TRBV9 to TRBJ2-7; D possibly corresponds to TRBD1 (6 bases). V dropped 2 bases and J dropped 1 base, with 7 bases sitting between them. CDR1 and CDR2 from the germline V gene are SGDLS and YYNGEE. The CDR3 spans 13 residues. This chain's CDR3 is CASSVGQSYEQYF. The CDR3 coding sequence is TGTGCCAGCAGCGTCGGACAGTCCTACGAGCAGTACTTC.

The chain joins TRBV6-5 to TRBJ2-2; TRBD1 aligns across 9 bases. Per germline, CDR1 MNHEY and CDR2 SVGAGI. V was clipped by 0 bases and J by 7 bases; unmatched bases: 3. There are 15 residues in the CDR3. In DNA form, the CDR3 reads TGTGCCAGCAGTTACTCGACAGGGGGTGGCGGGGAGCTGTTTTTT. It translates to CASSYSTGGGGELFF.